The following is a T cell receptor beta chain sequence with its context. Its recognized antigen is unknown. Nothing much larger sits one base from this clone, and base qualities are not available. There are 13 amino acids in the CDR3, from cysteine to phenylalanine inclusive. Only the CDR3 region is kept as DNA, spanning 39 bases read in frame from base 1. CDR1 is given as MNHEY and CDR2 as SVGAGI, both from the germline V gene. Using the deep immunoSEQ assay, TCR CDR3 regions were amplified from genomic DNA by multiplex PCR. Extracted genomic DNA from each cell subset was distributed evenly across all wells of several immunoSEQ 96-well plates, and each plate was treated as a replicate. Each replicate PCR for sorted subsets received about 200 ng genomic DNA, equal to roughly 33,000 T cell genomes. The purified libraries were quantified using a Qubit 3.0 fluorometer, sized with a Bioanalyzer 2100, and then quantified again using the KAPA Library Quantification kit. Every immunoSEQ 96-well plate was sequenced on a separate single-read 150-cycle Illumina NextSeq 550 flow cell. In the source study's methods: Because only junctional sequences without quality scores were contained in the immunoSEQ output, filtering matching that applied to full-length reads could not be performed. Sequences were annotated with PyIR, a Python wrapper for IgBLAST v1.9, and V/J genes and CDR3 were assigned using IMGT germline references. Any read was removed if the V/J assignment was weak (E-value above 1e-6), the CDR3 was missing, or the read contained stop codons, out-of-frame junctions, or ambiguous translated residues. V3J clonotypes were defined by identical inferred V gene, J gene, and CDR3 amino acid sequence. Percentage overlap between repertoires was computed as shared unique clonotypes divided by the size of the smaller repertoire. Richness of each repertoire was evaluated using RTK rarefaction, the Chao1 estimator, and Recon v2.1 estimates of unobserved clonotypes. OLGA was used to compute generation probabilities for all TCRbeta clonotypes that the gDNA method yielded from a few donors. TCRdb stores this immuneACCESS table with in-frame sequences only. Part of the clones is absent; in the studies checked, under half of the shortfall reflects unresolved V genes, and no reason is known for the rest. That table gives V, J and clone size, and the DNA gave D and trimming. The sample has millions of clones on record, approximately 93% of them singletons. The ten largest clones capture 0.39% of the sample.

This entry is derived from a study of shared clonotypes between healthy human individuals (TCRdb year 2020). Study-wide context: The cohort included three men and a couple of women between 18 and 49 years of age. For each donor, CD4 naive and CD4 memory were each given three plates, CD8 naive was given two plates, and CD8 memory was given one plate. To estimate repertoire size and how much clonotypes are shared between individuals, the study performed deep sequencing of blood TCR repertoires from roughly five healthy adults. To increase sequencing depth and limit assay-specific biases, TCR repertoire library preparation and sequencing were carried out by different laboratories using diverse techniques. Each donor's leukapheresis produced roughly between roughly 0.85 and 10 billion PBMCs. Paper-wide results and their limitations: Sampling was restricted to blood, and TCR repertoires in tissue are likely to differ from TCR repertoires in blood. The small number of donors limited the genetic and exposure-history diversity represented. Clonotypes shared by all four sorted-subset donors showed higher generation probabilities than non-shared clonotypes. Pairwise subsampling led to the expectation that sequencing depth would affect the degree of clonotype sharing among donors. Sharing across a handful of donors was observed for about 5% of naive CD4, 3.5% of naive CD8, about 2.3% of memory CD4, and roughly 0.43% of memory CD8 clonotypes. Even with the large sequencing depth, rarefaction of the sorted-subset datasets indicated that sequencing was incomplete. Estimated clonotype richness was generally larger for naive than for memory subsets.

The donors were healthy, HIV-negative adults with no recently reported acute infections or vaccinations. All donors were Caucasian adults living in Nashville, Tennessee, USA. CD4+ T cells were enriched through magnetic negative selection, after which naive cells were positively selected on CD45RA and the remaining negative fraction served as the memory subset. After blood collection by leukapheresis, PBMCs were isolated using Ficoll-Histopaque density gradient centrifugation and then cryopreserved in the vapor phase of liquid nitrogen. Analytical flow cytometry was used to check the purity and quantity of every magnetically sorted T cell population. From each sorted fraction, genomic DNA was isolated and quantified by UV absorbance on a Nanodrop 2000c.

This TCR was sampled from a man between 18 and 35 years old in good health. Some clones in this sample may be carry-over from other donors' samples. The rearranged segments are TRBV6-5 and TRBJ2-5, with an unclear D gene assignment. The J call may be wrong; the DNA end is better matched by TRBJ2-7. Sequencing used naive CD4+ T cells from PBMCs. Per the publication, the cell subset or site label means: CD45RA+ positively selected. Here the CDR3 is given as CASRKAQRSEQYF. The nucleotide sequence is TGTGCCAGCCGCAAGGCCCAGCGTTCCGAGCAGTACTTC.